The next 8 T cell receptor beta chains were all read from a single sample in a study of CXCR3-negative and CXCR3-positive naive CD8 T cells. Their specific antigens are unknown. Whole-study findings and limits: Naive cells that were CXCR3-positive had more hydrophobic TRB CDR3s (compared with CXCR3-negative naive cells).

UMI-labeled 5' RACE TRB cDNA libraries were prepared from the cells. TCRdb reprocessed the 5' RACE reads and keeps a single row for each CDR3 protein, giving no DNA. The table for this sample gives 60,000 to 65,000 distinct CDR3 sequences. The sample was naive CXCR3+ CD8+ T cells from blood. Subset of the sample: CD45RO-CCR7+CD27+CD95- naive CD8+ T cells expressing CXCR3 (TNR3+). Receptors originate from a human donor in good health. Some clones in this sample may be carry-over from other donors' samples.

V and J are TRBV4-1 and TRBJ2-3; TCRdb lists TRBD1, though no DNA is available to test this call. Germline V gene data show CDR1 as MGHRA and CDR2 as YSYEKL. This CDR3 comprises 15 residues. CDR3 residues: CASSQDQSAADTQYF.

This CDR3 is CSVERESYNEQFF. The rearrangement uses TRBV29-1 and TRBJ2-1; there is no DNA to check the TCRdb D call of TRBD1. Germline lookup yields CDR1 SQVTM and CDR2 ANQGSEA. There are 13 residues in the CDR3.

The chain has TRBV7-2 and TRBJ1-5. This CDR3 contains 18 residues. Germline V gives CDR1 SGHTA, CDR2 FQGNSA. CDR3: CASSLAPPGLDYNQPQHF.

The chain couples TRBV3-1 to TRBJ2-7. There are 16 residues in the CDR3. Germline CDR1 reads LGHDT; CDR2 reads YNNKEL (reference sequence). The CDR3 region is CASSPTGGDSAYEQYF.

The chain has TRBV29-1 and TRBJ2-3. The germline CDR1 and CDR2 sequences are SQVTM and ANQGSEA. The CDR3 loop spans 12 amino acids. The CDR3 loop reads CSVLMGTDTQYF.

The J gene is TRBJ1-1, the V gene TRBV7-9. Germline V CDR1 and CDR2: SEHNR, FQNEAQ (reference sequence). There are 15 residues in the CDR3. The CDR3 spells CASSSTRSRDTEAFF.

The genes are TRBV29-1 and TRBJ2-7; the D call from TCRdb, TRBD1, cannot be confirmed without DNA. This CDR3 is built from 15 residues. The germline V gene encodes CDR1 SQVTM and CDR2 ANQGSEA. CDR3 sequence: CSVEDKGTGYYEQYF.

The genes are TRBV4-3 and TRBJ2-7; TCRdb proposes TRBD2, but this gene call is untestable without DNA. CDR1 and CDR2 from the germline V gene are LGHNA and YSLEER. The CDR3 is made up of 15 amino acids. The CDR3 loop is CASGASWGSSYEQYF.